Listed below are T cell receptor beta chains from one sample, sequenced in a study of early T cells in non-severe SARS-CoV-2 infection. TCRdb reprocessed the 5' RACE reads via MiXCR and lists one record per CDR3 protein. The sample comprises under 20,000 distinct CDR3 sequences, around 5.8% of which are singletons, and approximately 6.6% rests with the top ten. The starting material was whole blood, obtained at baseline. The receptor source for this set is an adult who was a healthcare worker with PCR-confirmed SARS-CoV-2 infection or an uninfected control (not recorded which). CDR3s include the opening cysteine and the closing phenylalanine or tryptophan. The D gene is left open where the match is weak. Size values are once, few and many counts, or a class for expanded clones, and some rows have none.

J,size,V,D,length,CDR3,DNA
TRBJ1-3,many,TRBV3-1,.,13,CASSQGRGNTIYF,TGTGCCAGCAGCCAAGGACGGGGAAACACCATATATTTT
TRBJ2-3,few,TRBV7-9,.,15,CASSQPGLRTDTQYF,TGTGCCAGCAGCCAGCCGGGCCTTCGCACAGATACGCAGTATTTT
TRBJ1-2,many,TRBV6-1,TRBD1,14,CASSEGSLTGGYTF,TGTGCCAGCAGTGAAGGGTCTCTGACAGGGGGCTACACCTTC
TRBJ2-1,many,TRBV4-3,.,17,CASSQERWTTNDNEQFF,TGCGCCAGCAGCCAAGAACGGTGGACTACTAACGACAATGAGCAGTTCTTC
TRBJ2-3,.,TRBV9,TRBD1,15,CASSVAGQSTDTQYF,TGTGCCAGCAGCGTAGCGGGACAGAGCACAGATACGCAGTATTTT
TRBJ1-1,many,TRBV20-1,.,13,CSADSGRNTEAFF,TGCAGTGCAGATTCAGGGCGGAACACTGAAGCTTTCTTT
TRBJ2-5,many,TRBV5-4,.,14,CATADGTAQETQYF,TGTGCCACAGCAGACGGGACGGCGCAAGAGACCCAGTACTTC
TRBJ2-3,.,TRBV7-3,.,14,CASSQGLGTDTQYF,TGTGCCAGCAGCCAAGGGCTGGGCACAGATACGCAGTATTTT
TRBJ2-1,few,TRBV18,.,15,CASSPDSLAYNEQFF,TGTGCCAGCTCACCGGACTCATTAGCCTACAATGAGCAGTTCTTC
TRBJ1-1,.,TRBV9,TRBD1,13,CASSDTGGTEAFF,TGTGCCAGCAGCGACACAGGGGGCACTGAAGCTTTCTTT
TRBJ2-3,many,TRBV7-2,TRBD2,17,CASTLVASGGSTDTQYF,TGTGCCAGCACCCTCGTAGCTAGCGGGGGGAGCACAGATACGCAGTATTTT
TRBJ2-5,many,TRBV13,TRBD2,16,CASSGRTSGGQETQYF,TGTGCCAGCAGCGGCCGCACTAGCGGGGGGCAAGAGACCCAGTACTTC
TRBJ2-4,many,TRBV7-9,TRBD1,16,CASSAGTGGGRNIQYF,TGTGCCAGCAGCGCCGGGACAGGGGGCGGAAGAAACATTCAGTACTTC
TRBJ2-4,many,TRBV3-1,.,12,CASSQVGNIQYF,TGTGCCAGCAGCCAAGTGGGGAACATTCAGTACTTC
TRBJ2-7,.,TRBV14,TRBD1,15,CASSQAGQGGYEQYF,TGTGCCAGCAGCCAAGCGGGACAGGGTGGCTACGAGCAGTACTTC
TRBJ2-5,medium-sized,TRBV20-1,.,14,CSARDGGAQETQYF,TGCAGTGCTAGAGATGGGGGGGCCCAAGAGACCCAGTACTTC
TRBJ1-1,medium-sized,TRBV5-6,.,14,CASSLHRMNTEAFF,TGTGCCAGCAGCCTCCACAGGATGAACACTGAAGCTTTCTTT
TRBJ1-1,few,TRBV27,.,15,CASSSPGGVRTEAFF,TGTGCCAGCAGCTCCCCTGGGGGGGTTAGGACTGAAGCTTTCTTT
TRBJ2-5,many,TRBV5-4,TRBD1,13,CASKGQNQETQYF,TGTGCCAGCAAGGGACAGAACCAAGAGACCCAGTACTTC
TRBJ1-6,many,TRBV5-1,.,13,CASSPRSNSPLHF,TGCGCCAGCAGCCCGAGAAGTAATTCACCCCTCCACTTT
TRBJ2-1,few,TRBV6-4,TRBD2,14,CASSERGGHNEQFF,TGTGCCAGCAGTGAGCGGGGGGGACACAATGAGCAGTTCTTC
TRBJ2-1,many,TRBV7-9,.,15,CASSPDRNSYNEQFF,TGTGCCAGCAGCCCGGACAGAAACAGCTACAATGAGCAGTTCTTC
TRBJ2-6,few,TRBV5-6,.,15,CASSLRGAGANVLTF,TGTGCCAGCAGCTTGAGGGGAGCTGGGGCCAACGTCCTGACTTTC
TRBJ2-5,many,TRBV5-1,.,12,CASSRAQETQYF,TGCGCCAGCAGTCGGGCCCAAGAGACCCAGTACTTC
TRBJ2-3,many,TRBV10-3,.,13,CALSHHDTDTQYF,TGTGCCCTATCACACCATGACACAGATACGCAGTATTTT
TRBJ2-5,medium-sized,TRBV19,.,12,CASSPEKETQYF,TGTGCCAGTAGTCCGGAAAAAGAGACCCAGTACTTC
TRBJ2-1,few,TRBV5-5,.,14,CASSLGGGFNEQFF,TGTGCCAGCAGCTTAGGAGGAGGTTTCAATGAGCAGTTCTTC
TRBJ2-1,many,TRBV12-3/TRBV12-4,TRBD1,12,CASRRTGIEQFF,TGTGCCAGCAGAAGGACAGGGATTGAGCAGTTCTTC
TRBJ1-3,many,TRBV12-3/TRBV12-4,TRBD1,16,CASSFGTGFNGNTIYF,TGTGCCAGCAGTTTTGGGACAGGGTTCAACGGAAACACCATATATTTT
TRBJ2-1,many,TRBV29-1,TRBD1,13,CSVSPAGGDEQFF,TGCAGCGTCAGCCCGGCAGGGGGCGACGAGCAGTTCTTC